This TCR beta chain came from a study of technical replicates of blood from several donors. The data were produced by immunoSEQ multiplex PCR, yet TCRdb's version contains in-frame clones alone and is incomplete. The sample yields 50,000 to 65,000 clones, around 92% seen once. Trimming left V 2 bases short and J 1 base short, with 18 bases between. Germline V lookup: CDR1 SGHVS, CDR2 FQNEAQ. CDR3 size: 17 residues. This sequence was found in a human donor in good health. Some clones in this sample may be carry-over from other donors' samples. V usage is TRBV7-8 and J usage is TRBJ2-7; tentative D call: TRBD1 (5 bases). Sequencing used PBMCs. CDR3 in amino acids: CASSLRRITGGSYEQYF. The CDR3 coding sequence is TGTGCCAGCAGCTTACGCCGGATAACAGGTGGATCCTACGAGCAGTACTTC.